One sample yielded the 18 T cell receptor beta chains listed below, sequenced in a study of blood T cell repertoires in COVID-19 (dated by TCRdb to 2020 to 2021). Receptor amplification or capture employed the immunoSEQ multiplex PCR assay. TCRdb re-hosts the immuneACCESS table, in-frame sequences only. Its copies lack some clones; in the studies checked, an unresolved V gene accounts for under half of them, and the cause for the rest is not known. The sample has roughly 350,000 clones on record, 70% to 90% of them singletons. The ten biggest clones cover more than 9% of the sample. Sequenced input: peripheral blood. Receptor source: a woman aged 30 to 39 with COVID-19, enrolled during active disease.

The V and J genes are TRBV19 and TRBJ2-7; 13 bases are a match to TRBD2. The V gene end was trimmed by 3 bases and the J gene end by 1 base; junction bases not matched to a gene: 6. The CDR3 sequence is 17 residues long. Germline loops: CDR1 LNHDA, CDR2 SQIVND (reference sequence). The CDR3 DNA sequence: TGTGCCAGTAGTATTGGACTAGCGGGAGCTGATTCCTACGAGCAGTACTTC. Encoded protein: CASSIGLAGADSYEQYF.

V is TRBV3-1 (or the pseudogene TRBV3-2) and J is TRBJ2-2; 11 bases are a match to TRBD1. This CDR3 comprises 16 residues. Germline CDR1 and CDR2: LGHDT and YNNKEL (reference sequence). With 5 bases clipped from V and 7 bases from J, the junction kept 9 bases outside the gene matches. CDR3 coding DNA: TGTGCCAGCAGCTCCCGGACAGGGGGCGCGATCGGGGAGCTGTTTTTT. It is translated as CASSSRTGGAIGELFF.

The chain couples TRBV5-5 to TRBJ2-6, with 11 bases matching TRBD1. Germline CDR1 SGHKS, CDR2 YYEKEE (reference sequence). The CDR3 sequence is 17 residues long. Trimming cost V 3 bases and J 2 bases; bases outside gene matches: 4. The CDR3 sequence is CASSSGTGGTGANVLTF. In DNA form, the CDR3 reads TGTGCCAGCAGCTCTGGGACAGGGGGTACTGGGGCCAACGTCCTGACTTTC.

This clone came up a few times. CDR3 DNA sequence: TGTGCCTGGAGTGGGCGGGGGTCGAGCTCCTACGAGCAGTACTTC. Encoded protein: CAWSGRGSSSYEQYF. The chain carries TRBV30 and TRBJ2-7; TRBD2 agrees at 7 bases. The J segment lost 0 bases and the V segment lost 1 base, leaving 6 bases of the junction unmatched. The CDR3 is 15 amino acids. Germline V gene sequence: CDR1 GTSNPN, CDR2 SVGIG (reference sequence).

This chain uses TRBV28 with TRBJ1-1; a weak D match, TRBD1 (6 bases). V lost 11 bases, J lost 1 base, and 11 bases lay in between. The CDR3 is 12 residues long. Germline values: CDR1 MDHEN, CDR2 SYDVKM. The DNA for the CDR3 is TGTGCCGGACGGGGGGCGAACACTGAAGCTTTCTTT. Amino acid sequence: CAGRGANTEAFF.

The genes are TRBV5-6 and TRBJ1-3; D unresolved. The germline V gene has CDR1 SGHDT and CDR2 YYEEEE. The CDR3 loop spans 14 amino acids. V shed 0 bases and J shed 2 bases, with 6 bases lying between them. The CDR3 is CASSLAGTGNTIYF. CDR3 DNA sequence: TGTGCCAGCAGCTTGGCAGGAACTGGAAACACCATATATTTT.

The table lists this clone with a few counts. This rearrangement joins TRBV5-1 to TRBJ2-7; D possibly corresponds to TRBD1 (5 bases). This CDR3 has 14 residues. Germline V gene data show CDR1 as SGHRS and CDR2 as YFSETQ. Trimming cost V 0 bases and J 3 bases, with 10 bases left between them. The CDR3 loop is CASSLEQGYYEQYF. The CDR3 bases are TGCGCCAGCAGCTTGGAGCAGGGCTACTACGAGCAGTACTTC.

V gene TRBV10-2 combines with J gene TRBJ2-5; 8 nucleotides match TRBD2. The CDR3 totals 16 residues. The trim removed 4 bases at V and 5 bases at J, leaving 12 bases unmatched. CDR1 is WSHSY, CDR2 SAAADI, per germline. The CDR3 DNA reads TGCGCCAGCAGTGGAACGGGGGGGGTCATAAGGGAGACCCAGTACTTC. Amino acids: CASSGTGGVIRETQYF.

The count of this clone is one. The chain recombines TRBV4-3 with TRBJ2-5; TRBD2 matches 10 bases. Germline trimming cut 3 bases from V and 5 bases from J; bases unmatched to any gene: 6. The CDR3 sequence is 15 residues long. Germline V gives CDR1 LGHNA, CDR2 YSLEER. In DNA, the CDR3 is TGCGCCAGCAGCCAGACACTAGCGGGATGGGAGACCCAGTACTTC. Protein product: CASSQTLAGWETQYF.

V usage is TRBV2 and J usage is TRBJ2-2, with D perhaps matching TRBD1 (6 bases). Trimming removed 6 bases from V and 5 bases from J, with 10 bases in between. The CDR3 is 13 residues long. Germline lookup yields CDR1 SNHLY and CDR2 FYNNEI. Written as DNA, the CDR3 is TGTGCCAGCAGCGGGACATCAACCGGGGAGCTGTTTTTT. This gives the protein CASSGTSTGELFF.

The V gene is TRBV27, the J gene TRBJ2-7; TRBD2 aligns across 8 bases. CDR1 and CDR2 from the germline V gene are MNHEY and SMNVEV (reference sequence). J gave up 4 bases and V 5 bases, and 7 bases lay outside the gene matches. The CDR3 consists of 14 residues. CDR3 nucleotide sequence: TGTGCCAGCAGTCCCCGGGGGGGAGGATACGAGCAGTACTTC. It translates to CASSPRGGGYEQYF.

The chain joins TRBV2 to TRBJ2-3; 8 nucleotides line up with TRBD2. Per germline, CDR1 SNHLY and CDR2 FYNNEI. The CDR3 extends over 17 amino acids. The J segment lost 2 bases and the V segment lost 0 bases, leaving 7 bases of the junction unmatched. CDR3 protein: CASSEAQLGRATDTQYF. CDR3 DNA sequence: TGTGCCAGCAGTGAAGCGCAACTCGGGAGGGCCACAGATACGCAGTATTTT.

This chain connects TRBV27 to TRBJ2-3; a possible D gene is TRBD1 (5 bases). V lost 6 bases to trimming and J lost 2 bases, with 12 bases between them. Germline CDR1 MNHEY, CDR2 SMNVEV (reference sequence). CDR3 length: 14 amino acids. The CDR3 here is CASRPTALTDTQYF. Here the CDR3 DNA reads TGTGCCAGCAGGCCGACAGCCCTCACAGATACGCAGTATTTT.

This chain connects TRBV2 to TRBJ1-1; 9 nucleotides agree with TRBD1. Germline values: CDR1 SNHLY, CDR2 FYNNEI. Trimming at V came to 10 bases and at J to 4 bases, leaving 16 bases not matched to a gene. This CDR3 has 16 amino acids. The CDR3 DNA sequence: TGTGCCACCTCCCGTCGAAGGGACAGGGTTGGCACTGAAGCTTTCTTT. Amino acid sequence: CATSRRRDRVGTEAFF. The variable domain in full, completed from reference TRBV2 and TRBJ1-1, reads EPEVTQTPSHQVTQMGQEVILRCVPISNHLYFYWYRQILGQKVEFLVSFYNNEISEKSEIFDDQFSVERPDGSNFTLKIRSTKLEDSAMYFCATSRRRDRVGTEAFFGQGTRLTVV.

This chain connects TRBV7-3 to TRBJ1-1, with TRBD1 matching 9 bases. The CDR3 totals 13 residues. CDR1 is SGHTA, CDR2 FQGTGA, per germline. Unmatched junction bases numbered 5, after V lost 3 bases and J lost 9 bases. The CDR3 sequence: CASSLGDRAKAFF. Written as DNA, the CDR3 is TGTGCCAGCAGCTTGGGGGACAGGGCTAAAGCTTTCTTT.

The rearrangement links TRBV2 to TRBJ1-2; 8 nucleotides line up with TRBD1. The CDR3 has 14 residues. The junction had 3 bases not matched to a gene; V was cut back by 4 bases and J by 2 bases. Germline-derived CDR1 and CDR2 are SNHLY and FYNNEI. The CDR3 region has the DNA TGTGCCAGCAGTGGGACAGGGTCGAACTATGGCTACACCTTC. This codes for CASSGTGSNYGYTF.

This chain uses TRBV10-3 with TRBJ2-3, with TRBD2 identical over 7 bases. With 4 bases clipped from V and 5 bases from J, the junction kept 3 bases outside the gene matches. There are 13 residues in the CDR3. CDR1 is ENHRY, CDR2 SYGVKD, per germline. CDR3 sequence (DNA): TGTGCCATCAGTGTTGGACTAGGAGATACGCAGTATTTT. This translates into CAISVGLGDTQYF.

The chain joins TRBV14 to TRBJ1-4; 7 bases agree with TRBD1. Trimming at V came to 6 bases and at J to 10 bases, leaving 11 bases not matched to a gene. The CDR3 totals 14 residues. Germline V gene data show CDR1 as SGHDN and CDR2 as FVKESK. The CDR3 protein is CASSRDSLGGKLFF. DNA of the CDR3: TGTGCCAGCAGTCGGGACAGCCTGGGCGGAAAACTGTTTTTT.